This entry lists 25 T cell receptor beta chains sequenced from one sample in a study of cytomegalovirus exposure and HLA in healthy donors. The PCR was carried out with 60 Vbeta primers and 13 Jbeta primers. TCRdb's copy holds only in-frame clones and misses some; the assay was immunoSEQ multiplex PCR. The sample holds approximately 110,000 clones. The material sequenced was PBMCs. The origin of the receptors is a man aged 50 to 59 in good health and CMV-seronegative.

This rearrangement joins TRBV2 to TRBJ1-5, with 8 bases aligning to TRBD1. J was trimmed by 6 bases and V by 6 bases; bases with no gene match: 7. This CDR3 region has 14 residues. Germline CDR1 is SNHLY and CDR2 is FYNNEI. CDR3 nucleotides: TGTGCCAGCAGCTCCGGACAGGGAGGTCAGCCCCAGCATTTT. It is translated as CASSSGQGGQPQHF.

The V gene is TRBV6-5, the J gene TRBJ2-2; the D gene is possibly TRBD2 (6 bases). Trimming pared 2 bases from V and 4 bases from J, leaving 14 bases between. Germline V CDR1 and CDR2: MNHEY, SVGAGI. The CDR3 is 16 amino acids. The CDR3 region is CASSYRPGASTGELFF. The CDR3 DNA follows: TGTGCCAGCAGTTACCGGCCGGGAGCCAGCACCGGGGAGCTGTTTTTT.

This rearrangement joins TRBV4-3 to TRBJ1-1, with D tentatively TRBD1 (6 bases). CDR1 and CDR2 from the germline V gene are LGHNA and YSLEER. The CDR3 sequence is 15 residues long. The V and J ends lost 0 bases and 4 bases respectively, with 12 bases between them. The CDR3 sequence is CASSQDSGVGTEAFF. The CDR3 nucleotides are TGCGCCAGCAGCCAAGATTCAGGGGTGGGCACTGAAGCTTTCTTT.

The chain recombines TRBV19 with TRBJ1-2; D gene uncertain. The length of the CDR3 is 13 residues. Trimming left V 4 bases short and J 4 bases short, with 10 bases between. Germline CDR1 and CDR2: LNHDA and SQIVND (reference sequence). The CDR3 bases are TGTGCCAGTAGTAACGCGTGGAGCTATGGCTACACCTTC. It yields the protein CASSNAWSYGYTF.

The chain couples TRBV7-2 to TRBJ2-3; maybe TRBD2 (6 bases). This CDR3 contains 15 residues. Trimming took 1 base from V and 2 from J, leaving 10 bases between them. The V gene's germline CDR1 is SGHTA and CDR2 FQGNSA. CDR3 nucleotide sequence: TGTGCCAGCAGCTTAGTCTTAGCGGCCACAGATACGCAGTATTTT. Protein: CASSLVLAATDTQYF.

V is TRBV7-2 and J is TRBJ2-1, with 11 bases matching TRBD1. Germline CDR1 reads SGHTA; CDR2 reads FQGNSA. With 8 bases clipped from V and 5 bases from J, the junction kept 5 bases outside the gene matches. CDR3 length: 14 residues. CDR3 region: CASWTGGANNEQFF. The CDR3 coding sequence is TGTGCCAGCTGGACAGGGGGCGCGAACAATGAGCAGTTCTTC.

The chain joins TRBV5-4 to TRBJ2-7, with 13 positions matching TRBD2. Germline-derived CDR1 and CDR2 are SGHNT and YYREEE (reference sequence). This CDR3 is 15 amino acids long. Trimming took 4 bases from V and 2 from J; bases not matched to a gene: 3. The CDR3 loop reads CASSGGTSGTYEQYF. The CDR3 nucleotides read TGTGCCAGCAGCGGAGGGACTAGCGGGACCTACGAGCAGTACTTC. The full variable domain, rest sourced from reference TRBV5-4 and TRBJ2-7, is ETGVTQSPTHLIKTRGQQVTLRCSSQSGHNTVSWYQQALGQGPQFIFQYYREEENGRGNFPPRFSGLQFPNYSSELNVNALELDDSALYLCASSGGTSGTYEQYFGPGTRLTVT.

This CDR3 reads CASSPFAGGPRTGELFF. As DNA, the CDR3 is TGTGCCAGCAGCCCCTTTGCGGGAGGGCCGCGGACCGGGGAGCTGTTTTTT. The chain joins TRBV5-6 to TRBJ2-2; 9 positions match TRBD2. V gave up 4 bases and J gave up 5 bases; unmatched junction bases: 12. Germline CDR1 and CDR2: SGHDT and YYEEEE. This CDR3 spans 17 amino acids.

The chain has TRBV4-3 and TRBJ1-4; TRBD1 aligns across 7 bases. Germline V gives CDR1 LGHNA, CDR2 YSLEER. V dropped 0 bases and J dropped 4; count of bases not matched to a gene: 11. The length of the CDR3 is 18 residues. CDR3 sequence reads: CASSQDLGDSLNNEKLFF. DNA of the CDR3: TGCGCCAGCAGCCAAGATCTCGGGGACAGTCTTAATAATGAAAAACTGTTTTTT.

This chain joins TRBV9 and TRBJ2-1; the match to TRBD1 covers 11 bases. CDR3 length: 14 amino acids. J lost 6 bases, V lost 3 bases, and 2 bases had no gene match. Germline CDR1 SGDLS, CDR2 YYNGEE. The CDR3 region is CASSAGQGANEQFF. The CDR3 DNA reads TGTGCCAGCAGCGCCGGACAGGGGGCCAATGAGCAGTTCTTC.

The chain employs TRBV5-1 and TRBJ2-5; 8 nucleotides align to TRBD2. Germline CDR1 reads SGHRS; CDR2 reads YFSETQ. The CDR3 length is 17 residues. V lost 4 bases, J lost 0 bases, and 11 bases stayed unmatched. CDR3 nucleotides: TGCGCCAGCAGCCTAGGAACCAGCGGGGGAGACCAAGAGACCCAGTACTTC. This gives the protein CASSLGTSGGDQETQYF.

The V call is TRBV5-6, the J call TRBJ2-3; TRBD1 is a possible D gene (5 bases). CDR3 size: 13 residues. Germline CDR1 and CDR2: SGHDT and YYEEEE. Trimming took 6 bases from V and 4 from J, leaving 12 bases between them. CDR3 sequence (DNA): TGTGCCAGCACTGCAGGGTTCCCAGATACGCAGTATTTT. It is translated as CASTAGFPDTQYF.

The chain combines TRBV29-1 with TRBJ2-3; 7 nucleotides agree with TRBD2. V trimming: 3 bases; J trimming: 2 bases; junction bases outside the gene matches: 2. This CDR3 contains 13 residues. CDR1 and CDR2 (germline): SQVTM, ANQGSEA. Here the CDR3 DNA reads TGCAGCGTTGAGCGGGGGATCACAGATACGCAGTATTTT. Its protein is CSVERGITDTQYF.

The rearrangement links TRBV10-3 to TRBJ1-5; 11 bases are shared with TRBD1. The CDR3 is made up of 17 amino acids. From germline, CDR1 is ENHRY and CDR2 SYGVKD. The V and J ends lost 2 bases and 5 bases, in that order; junction bases with no gene match: 8. The CDR3 loop reads CAISEGQGARRDQPQHF. The CDR3 bases are TGTGCCATCAGTGAGGGACAGGGGGCAAGGCGAGATCAGCCCCAGCATTTT.

The CDR3, as DNA: TGTGCCAGCAGCCGCGGGGAGCGGGAGTACTACGAGCAGTACTTC. Its protein product is CASSRGEREYYEQYF. This chain connects TRBV7-2 to TRBJ2-7, with 8 positions matching TRBD2. The V and J ends lost 5 bases and 3 bases, in that order; junction bases with no gene match: 9. The length of the CDR3 is 15 residues. Per germline, CDR1 SGHTA and CDR2 FQGNSA.

In the case of this clone: One end of the junction does not line up with germline, which may come from a read error. V usage is TRBV4-3 and J usage is TRBJ2-7; 10 bases agree with TRBD1. The length of the CDR3 is 16 residues. Germline V gene data show CDR1 as LGHNA and CDR2 as YSLEER. CDR3: CASSQGTTGGAYDQYF. The CDR3 DNA follows: TGCGCCAGCAGCCAAGGTACGACAGGGGGCGCGTACGACCAGTACTTC.

The genes are TRBV27 and TRBJ1-3, with TRBD1 identical over 8 bases. There are 15 residues in the CDR3. Per germline, CDR1 MNHEY and CDR2 SMNVEV (reference sequence). V trimming: 5 bases; J trimming: 5 bases; junction bases outside the gene matches: 8. CDR3 in DNA: TGTGCCAGCAGTCCCCGACAGGGGTTTAGAAACACCATATATTTT. This translates into CASSPRQGFRNTIYF.

V is TRBV7-2 and J is TRBJ1-1; TRBD1 is a possible D gene (5 bases). The CDR3 covers 16 residues. The germline V gene encodes CDR1 SGHTA and CDR2 FQGNSA. V was cut by 1 base and J by 6 bases, with 18 bases left in between. The CDR3 sequence: CASSLVWTPSPPEAFF. The CDR3 DNA sequence: TGTGCCAGCAGCTTAGTGTGGACACCCTCTCCCCCTGAAGCTTTCTTT.

The chain joins TRBV2 to TRBJ1-1; the D gene is possibly TRBD1 (5 bases). The CDR3 covers 13 residues. The V and J ends lost 7 bases and 0 bases respectively, with 9 bases between them. Germline CDR1 reads SNHLY; CDR2 reads FYNNEI. Here the CDR3 DNA reads TGTGCCAGCACGAAGGGGATGAACACTGAAGCTTTCTTT. Residues: CASTKGMNTEAFF.

The chain combines TRBV2 with TRBJ2-7; 7 bases align to TRBD2. The CDR3 spans 12 residues. Per germline, CDR1 SNHLY and CDR2 FYNNEI. The ends lost 6 bases at V and 6 bases at J; junction bases unmatched: 5. The CDR3 bases are TGTGCCAGCAGGGGAGGGGAATCCGAGCAGTACTTC. Translating gives CASRGGESEQYF.

The rearrangement links TRBV25-1 to TRBJ1-2, with D unresolved. The germline gives CDR1 MGHDK, CDR2 SYGVNS. The CDR3 totals 15 residues. Trimming removed 5 bases from V and 7 bases from J, with 20 bases in between. CDR3 bases: TGTGCCAGCAGTCCGCGGGCCCTCTCGGTCTCTGGCTACACCTTC. Its protein is CASSPRALSVSGYTF.

The gene calls are TRBV2 and TRBJ2-5; D call uncertain. The V end lost 6 bases, the J end lost 7 bases, and 12 bases lay between the germline ends. The CDR3 spans 12 residues. CDR1 and CDR2 from the germline V gene are SNHLY and FYNNEI. The CDR3 nucleotides read TGTGCCAGCAGGGAATTCGTCAGGACCCAGTACTTC. It encodes CASREFVRTQYF.

The rearrangement links TRBV6-6 to TRBJ1-4; TRBD1 matches 7 bases. This CDR3 is 14 amino acids long. Germline assignment: CDR1 MNHNY and CDR2 SVGAGI (reference sequence). After removal of 3 bases from V and 7 bases from J, the junction contained 5 bases not matched to a gene. The CDR3 sequence is CASSYRQGVEKLFF. The CDR3 nucleotides read TGTGCCAGCAGTTATCGACAGGGTGTTGAAAAACTGTTTTTT.

The chain has TRBV6-1 and TRBJ1-1; TRBD1 is a possible D gene (5 bases). CDR3 length: 13 amino acids. V lost 6 bases to trimming and J lost 3 bases, with 11 bases between them. Per the germline V gene, CDR1 is MNHNS and CDR2 is SASEGT. The CDR3 coding sequence is TGTGCCAGCAGGCGACAGCTCTACACTGAAGCTTTCTTT. This sequence encodes CASRRQLYTEAFF.

The gene calls are TRBV6-5 and TRBJ1-2; 7 nucleotides agree with TRBD1. CDR3 length: 14 residues. The trim removed 2 bases at V and 2 bases at J, leaving 2 bases unmatched. Germline V gene lookup returns CDR1 MNHEY and CDR2 SVGAGI. CDR3 bases: TGTGCCAGCAGTTACGGGACAGCGAACTATGGCTACACCTTC. Protein: CASSYGTANYGYTF.